The clone carrying this T cell receptor beta chain was seen repeatedly, ten times or more. Its specificity is not known. This entry comes from a study of breast tumors, draining lymph nodes, adjacent tissues. Study-level results: Tumor and nontumor repertoires were significantly more similar in luminal-like than in basal-like breast cancer. The lymph node origin of tumor T cells was framed as consistent with a hypothesis, not demonstrated.

The germline gives CDR1 LGHNA, CDR2 YNFKEQ. The CDR3 runs 15 residues. J was trimmed by 1 base and V by 3 bases; bases with no gene match: 3. TCRdb reprocessed the multiplex PCR reads via MiXCR and lists one record per CDR3 protein. The sample shows some 120,000 distinct CDR3 sequences, just under 20% of them seen only once. Samples came from axillary lymph nodes draining the breast cancer. This chain links TRBV4-2 with TRBJ2-3, with 8 bases identical to TRBD2. Source material: axillary lymph node tissue. The sequence was collected from a female donor with breast cancer. Some clones in this sample may be carry-over from other donors' samples. CDR3 protein: CASSHGGEGTDTQYF. In DNA, the CDR3 is TGTGCCAGCAGCCACGGGGGGGAGGGCACAGATACGCAGTATTTT.